This TCR beta chain was recovered during a study of blood T cell repertoires in COVID-19. This CDR3 contains 16 residues. Per the germline V gene, CDR1 is MNHNY and CDR2 is SVGAGI (reference sequence). Unmatched junction bases numbered 15, after V lost 7 bases and J lost 5 bases. Sequencing used immunoSEQ multiplex PCR; TCRdb keeps in-frame clones, though not all of them. The sample records tens of thousands of clones, roughly four fifths being singletons. The sequence derives from a human donor in a cohort sampled during active COVID-19. Sequencing input: peripheral blood. This chain uses TRBV6-6 with TRBJ1-2; 8 positions match TRBD1. The CDR3: CASTTQTQGAPYGYTF. Here the CDR3 DNA reads TGTGCCAGCACCACACAGACGCAGGGGGCCCCATATGGCTACACCTTC.